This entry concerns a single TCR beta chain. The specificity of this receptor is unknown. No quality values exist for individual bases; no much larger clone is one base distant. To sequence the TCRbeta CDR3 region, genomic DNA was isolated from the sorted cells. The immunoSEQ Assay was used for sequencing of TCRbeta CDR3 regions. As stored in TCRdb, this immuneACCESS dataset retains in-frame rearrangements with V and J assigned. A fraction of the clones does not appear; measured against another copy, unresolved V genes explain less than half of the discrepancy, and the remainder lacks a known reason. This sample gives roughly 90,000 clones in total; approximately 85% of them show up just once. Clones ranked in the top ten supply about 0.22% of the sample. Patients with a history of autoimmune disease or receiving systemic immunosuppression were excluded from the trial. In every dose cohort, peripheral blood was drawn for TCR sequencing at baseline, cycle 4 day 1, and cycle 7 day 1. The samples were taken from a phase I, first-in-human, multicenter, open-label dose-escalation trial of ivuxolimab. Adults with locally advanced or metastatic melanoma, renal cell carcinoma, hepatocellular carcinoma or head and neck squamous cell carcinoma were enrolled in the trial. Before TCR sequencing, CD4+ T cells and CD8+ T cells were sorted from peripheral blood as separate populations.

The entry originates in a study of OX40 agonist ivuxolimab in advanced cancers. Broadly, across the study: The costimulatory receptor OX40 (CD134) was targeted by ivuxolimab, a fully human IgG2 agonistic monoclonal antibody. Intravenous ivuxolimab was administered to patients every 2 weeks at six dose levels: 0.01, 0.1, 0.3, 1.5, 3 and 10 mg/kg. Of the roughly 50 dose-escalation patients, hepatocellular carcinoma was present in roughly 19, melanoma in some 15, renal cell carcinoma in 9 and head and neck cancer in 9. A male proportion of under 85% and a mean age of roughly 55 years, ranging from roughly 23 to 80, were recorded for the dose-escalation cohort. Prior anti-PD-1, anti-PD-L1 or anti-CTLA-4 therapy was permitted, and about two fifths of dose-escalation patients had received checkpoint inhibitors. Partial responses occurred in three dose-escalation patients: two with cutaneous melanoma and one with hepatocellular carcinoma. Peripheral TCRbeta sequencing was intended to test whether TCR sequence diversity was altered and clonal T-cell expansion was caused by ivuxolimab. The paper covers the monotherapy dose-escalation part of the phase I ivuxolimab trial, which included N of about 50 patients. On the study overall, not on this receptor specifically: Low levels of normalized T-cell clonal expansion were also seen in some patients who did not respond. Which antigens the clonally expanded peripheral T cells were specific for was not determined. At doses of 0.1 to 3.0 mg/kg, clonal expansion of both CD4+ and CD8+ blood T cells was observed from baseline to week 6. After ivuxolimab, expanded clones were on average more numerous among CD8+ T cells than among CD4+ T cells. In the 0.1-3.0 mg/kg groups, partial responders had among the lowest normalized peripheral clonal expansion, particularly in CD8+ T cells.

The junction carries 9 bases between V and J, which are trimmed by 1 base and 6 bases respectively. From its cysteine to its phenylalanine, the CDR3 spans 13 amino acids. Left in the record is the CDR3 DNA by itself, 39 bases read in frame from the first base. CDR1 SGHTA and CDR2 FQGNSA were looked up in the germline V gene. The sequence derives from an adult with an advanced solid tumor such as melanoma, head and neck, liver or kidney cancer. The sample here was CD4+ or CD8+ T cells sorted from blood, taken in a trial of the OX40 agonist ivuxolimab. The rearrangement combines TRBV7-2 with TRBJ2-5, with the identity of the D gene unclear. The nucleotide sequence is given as TGTGCCAGCAGCTTAGGTTCGTACCAGACCCAGTACTTC. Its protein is CASSLGSYQTQYF.